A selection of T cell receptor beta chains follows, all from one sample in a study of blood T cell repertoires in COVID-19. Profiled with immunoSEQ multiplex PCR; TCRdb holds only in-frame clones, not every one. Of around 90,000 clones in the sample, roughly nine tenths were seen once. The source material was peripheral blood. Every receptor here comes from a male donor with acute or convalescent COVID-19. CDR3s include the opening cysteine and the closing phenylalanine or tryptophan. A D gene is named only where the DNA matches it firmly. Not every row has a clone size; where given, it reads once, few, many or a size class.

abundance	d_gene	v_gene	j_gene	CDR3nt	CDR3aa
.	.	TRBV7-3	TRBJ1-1	TGTGCCAGCAGCTTAACGGGCAGGGAAGTAGGAAGGACTGAAGCTTTCTTT	CASSLTGREVGRTEAFF
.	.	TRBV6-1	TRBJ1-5	TGTGCCAGCAGTGAAGAGCCAGGGGGCAATCAGCCCCAGCATTTT	CASSEEPGGNQPQHF
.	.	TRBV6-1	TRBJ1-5	TGTGCCAGCAGTGAAAGTATACTCAGCAATCAGCCCCAGCATTTT	CASSESILSNQPQHF
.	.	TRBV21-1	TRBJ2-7	TGTGCCAGCAGCCCCCGGGACAGAGATTCCTACGAGCAGTACTTC	CASSPRDRDSYEQYF
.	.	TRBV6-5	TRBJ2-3	TGTGCCAGCAGTACTGCTAGGAATACGCAGTATTTT	CASSTARNTQYF
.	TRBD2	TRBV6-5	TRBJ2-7	TGTGCCAGCGCAGCGGGGTACGAGCAGTACTTC	CASAAGYEQYF
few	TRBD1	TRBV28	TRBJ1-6	TGTGCCAGCAGTTCAGGGACAGGTGTTAATTCACCCCTCCACTTT	CASSSGTGVNSPLHF
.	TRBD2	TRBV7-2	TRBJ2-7	TGTGCCAGCAGCCTGAGCGGGGGCCTCTCCTACGAGCAGTACTTC	CASSLSGGLSYEQYF
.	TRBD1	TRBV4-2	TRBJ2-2	TGTGCCAGCAGCCAAGAACTAGGACAGGGACGCACCGGGGAGCTGTTTTTT	CASSQELGQGRTGELFF
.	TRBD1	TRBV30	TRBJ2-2	TGTGCCTGGAGTTCACAGGGGAAGGGGGAGCTGTTTTTT	CAWSSQGKGELFF
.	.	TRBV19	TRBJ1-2	TGTGCCAGTACCATCGGACAGTTAGGATATGGCTACACCTTC	CASTIGQLGYGYTF
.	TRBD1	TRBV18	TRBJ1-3	TGTGCCAGCTCACCCCGCCAGGGACAGAGCTCTGGAAACACCATATATTTT	CASSPRQGQSSGNTIYF
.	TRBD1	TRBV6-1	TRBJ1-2	TGTGCCAGCAGTGAAGGCAGGGGGACTGGCTACACCTTC	CASSEGRGTGYTF
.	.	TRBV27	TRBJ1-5	TGTGCCAGCAGTTTATCGGGGCAGGGAATAGGTCAGCCCCAGCATTTT	CASSLSGQGIGQPQHF
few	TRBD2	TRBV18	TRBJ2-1	TGTGCCAGCTCTCCGGCGGGGGGGCCCTACAATGAGCAGTTCTTC	CASSPAGGPYNEQFF
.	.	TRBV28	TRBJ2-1	TGTGCCAGCAGTCCCCACCCGGGATACAATGAGCAGTTCTTC	CASSPHPGYNEQFF
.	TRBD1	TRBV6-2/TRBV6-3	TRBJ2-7	TGTGCCAGCAGCCTCGGGACAGGGGGTTACGAGCAGTACTTC	CASSLGTGGYEQYF
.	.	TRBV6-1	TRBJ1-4	TGTGCCAGCAGTGAAAGGCAGGGCGGAGAAAAACTGTTTTTT	CASSERQGGEKLFF
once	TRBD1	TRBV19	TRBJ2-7	TGTGCCAGTAGTCAAAAGGCCGGACAGGGGCAGCGCGAGCAGTACTTC	CASSQKAGQGQREQYF
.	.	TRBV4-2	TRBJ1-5	TGTGCCAGCAGCCAGGGGGGGTCCAACCAGCCCCAGCATTTT	CASSQGGSNQPQHF
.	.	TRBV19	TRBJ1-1	TGTGCCAGTACAGGCAGGGCCCGTGAAGCTTTCTTT	CASTGRAREAFF
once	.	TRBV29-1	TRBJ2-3	TGCAGCGTTGTATCGGACAGAGGCACAGATACGCAGTATTTT	CSVVSDRGTDTQYF
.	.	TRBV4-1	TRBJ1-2	TGCGCCAGCAGCCAAGAAGCATATGGCTACACCTTC	CASSQEAYGYTF
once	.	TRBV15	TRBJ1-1	TGTGCCACCAGCAGAGATGGACCCGGGGTTGAAGCTTTCTTT	CATSRDGPGVEAFF
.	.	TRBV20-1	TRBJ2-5	TGCAGTGCTAACTTTCAAGAGACCCAGTACTTC	CSANFQETQYF
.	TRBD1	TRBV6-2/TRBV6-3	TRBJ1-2	TGTGCCAGCAGTGGCCCGTGGACAGGAGGCGCTAACTATGGCTACACCTTC	CASSGPWTGGANYGYTF
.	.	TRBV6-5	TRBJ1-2	TGTGCCAGCACCACGAGGGGGTCAGGGGATTATGGCTACACCTTC	CASTTRGSGDYGYTF
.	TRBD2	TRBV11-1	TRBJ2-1	TGTGCCAGCAGCTCTACTAGCGGGGGGCCCTACAATGAGCAGTTCTTC	CASSSTSGGPYNEQFF
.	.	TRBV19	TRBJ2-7	TGTGCCAGTAGTGATACGGGGTTTGAGCAGTACTTC	CASSDTGFEQYF
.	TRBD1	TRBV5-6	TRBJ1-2	TGTGCCAGCAGCTTGGCGGGACAGGACTTCGCTGGCTACACCTTC	CASSLAGQDFAGYTF
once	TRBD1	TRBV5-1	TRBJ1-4	TGCGCCAGCAGCCCCAAGACAGGGTCTAATGAAAAACTGTTTTTT	CASSPKTGSNEKLFF
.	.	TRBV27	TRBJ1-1	TGTGCCAGCACCTCAGGTCTCAACACTGAAGCTTTCTTT	CASTSGLNTEAFF